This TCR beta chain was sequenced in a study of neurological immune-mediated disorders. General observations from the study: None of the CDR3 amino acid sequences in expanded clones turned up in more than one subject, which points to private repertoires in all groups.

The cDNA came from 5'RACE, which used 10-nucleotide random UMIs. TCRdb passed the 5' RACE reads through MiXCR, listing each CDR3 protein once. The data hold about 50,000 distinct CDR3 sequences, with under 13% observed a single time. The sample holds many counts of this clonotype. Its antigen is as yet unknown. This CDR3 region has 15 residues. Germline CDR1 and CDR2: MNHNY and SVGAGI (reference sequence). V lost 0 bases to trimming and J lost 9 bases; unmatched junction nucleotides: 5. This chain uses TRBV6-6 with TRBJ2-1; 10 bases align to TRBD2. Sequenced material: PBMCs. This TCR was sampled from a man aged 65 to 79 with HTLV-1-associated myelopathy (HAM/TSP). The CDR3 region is CASSYSRVAGGEQFF. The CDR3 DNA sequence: TGTGCCAGCAGTTACTCGAGAGTAGCGGGAGGTGAGCAGTTCTTC.